The source of this T cell receptor (beta chain) is a study of blood T cell repertoires in COVID-19. In the study overall: Samples representing acute and convalescent COVID-19 were sourced from the United States, Italy and Spain. PBMCs, B-cell-depleted T cells, or T cells were the source of the cDNA or gDNA that made up the material.

CDR1 and CDR2 from the germline V gene are SGHRS and YFSETQ. The CDR3 covers 15 residues. V lost 3 bases and J 6 bases, leaving 18 bases between the germline ends. Original handling: Reference gene primer amplification gave nucleated cell count estimates. Using immunoSEQ multiplex PCR, the repertoire was profiled, and TCRdb retains in-frame clones only, with some absent. From that table come the V and J calls and clone size; the DNA was used to work out D and trimming. The repertoire holds about 360,000 clones, with around 83% as singletons. This receptor was taken from a man younger than 45 with active or convalescent COVID-19. Sequencing used peripheral blood. The chain couples TRBV5-1 to TRBJ1-2; no firm D call. The CDR3: CASSWAPGRGNGYTF. The CDR3 DNA is TGCGCCAGCAGCTGGGCCCCTGGTCGGGGTAATGGCTACACCTTC.